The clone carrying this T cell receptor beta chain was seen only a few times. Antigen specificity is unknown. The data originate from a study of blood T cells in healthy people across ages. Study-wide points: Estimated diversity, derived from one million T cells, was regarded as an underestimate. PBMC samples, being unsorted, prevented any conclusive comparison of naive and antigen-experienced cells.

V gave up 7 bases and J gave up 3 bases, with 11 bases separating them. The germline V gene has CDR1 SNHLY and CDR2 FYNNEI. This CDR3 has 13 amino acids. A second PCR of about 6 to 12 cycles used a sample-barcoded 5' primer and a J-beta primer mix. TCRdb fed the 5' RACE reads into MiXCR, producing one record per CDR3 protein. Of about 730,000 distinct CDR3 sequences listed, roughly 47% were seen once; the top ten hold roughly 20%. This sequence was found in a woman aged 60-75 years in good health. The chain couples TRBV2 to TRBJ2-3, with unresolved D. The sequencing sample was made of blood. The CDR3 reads CASIKGTTDTQYF. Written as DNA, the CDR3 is TGTGCCAGCATTAAGGGAACAACAGATACGCAGTATTTT.